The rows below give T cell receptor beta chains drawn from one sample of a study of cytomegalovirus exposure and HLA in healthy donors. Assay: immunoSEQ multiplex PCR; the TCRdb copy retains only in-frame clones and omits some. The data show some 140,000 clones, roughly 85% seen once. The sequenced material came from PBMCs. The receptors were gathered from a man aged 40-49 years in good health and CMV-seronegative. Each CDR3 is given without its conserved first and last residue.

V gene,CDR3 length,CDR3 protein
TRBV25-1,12,ASSESRLENIQY
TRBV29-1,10,SVGVPYNEQF
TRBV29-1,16,SGGTHRGFVSSTDTQY
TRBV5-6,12,ASSLAGTGSGYT
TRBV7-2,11,ASSLVGQGKGF
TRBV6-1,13,ASSEWTVADQPQH
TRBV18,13,ASSPRTGNTGELF
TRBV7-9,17,SSTQTPRRDREGPGELF
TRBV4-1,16,ASSQDMTSGRSYNEQF
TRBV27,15,ASSLSSGGRGNTEAF
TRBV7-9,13,ASSLLTGVNTEAF
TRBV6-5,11,ASRRESTDTQY
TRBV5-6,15,ASSTRTSGVSTDTQY
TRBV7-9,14,ASSAGTSGGGDTQY
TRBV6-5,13,ASSYGTSGTYEQY
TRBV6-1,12,ATDRGANTDTQY
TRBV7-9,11,ASSLAGGAEQY
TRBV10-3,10,AIMWGEEGYT
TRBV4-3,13,ASSQERGPAYEQY
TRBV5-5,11,ASSFSENTEAF
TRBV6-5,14,ASSYNRDSYNSPLH
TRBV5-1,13,ASSEGDSAYNEQF
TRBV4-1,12,ASSQDTIKETQY
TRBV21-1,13,ASSTRDRHTGELF
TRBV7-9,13,ASSSGLASTDTQY
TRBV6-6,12,ASSQQVTNEKLF
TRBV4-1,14,ASSRTSGRNQETQY
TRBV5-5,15,ASSPLRQGTGANVLT
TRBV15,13,ATSSRTSATYEQY
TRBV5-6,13,ASSLLAGGAETQY
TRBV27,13,ASSFDRVDTGELF
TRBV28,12,ASMSPGKSNEQF
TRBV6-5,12,ASSTRGRGTEAF
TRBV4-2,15,ASSQSMLAGGYNEQF
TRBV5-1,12,ASSEWQGSYEQY
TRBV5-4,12,ASSLEGLAAEQY
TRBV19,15,ASRGGPSGASSYEQY
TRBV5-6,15,ASSWGDLDGTADEQY
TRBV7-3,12,ASSGGQEGETQY
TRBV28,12,ASSTRDRDNEQF
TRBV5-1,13,ASSYGLAGDYEQY
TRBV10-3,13,AISTSASSGHEQY
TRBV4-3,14,ASSPNYLAGGETQY
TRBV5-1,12,ASSAGGQQDTQY
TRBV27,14,ASSFLLAGVGNEQF
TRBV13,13,ASSPGGATNEKLF
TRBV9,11,ASSIGQQETQY
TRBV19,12,ASSIGLETDTQY